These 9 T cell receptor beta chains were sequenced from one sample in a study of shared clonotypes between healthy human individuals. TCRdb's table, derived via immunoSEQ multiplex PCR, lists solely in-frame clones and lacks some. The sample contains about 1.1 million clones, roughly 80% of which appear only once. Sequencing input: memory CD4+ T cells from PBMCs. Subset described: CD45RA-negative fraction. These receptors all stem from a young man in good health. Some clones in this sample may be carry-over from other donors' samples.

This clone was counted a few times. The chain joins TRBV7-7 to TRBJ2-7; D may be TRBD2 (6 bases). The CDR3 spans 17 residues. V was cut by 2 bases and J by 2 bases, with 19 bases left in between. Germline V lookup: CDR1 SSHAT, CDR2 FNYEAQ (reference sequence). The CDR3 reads CASSLYPRGKTPYEQYF. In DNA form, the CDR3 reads TGTGCCAGCAGCTTATACCCGCGGGGCAAAACCCCCTACGAGCAGTACTTC.

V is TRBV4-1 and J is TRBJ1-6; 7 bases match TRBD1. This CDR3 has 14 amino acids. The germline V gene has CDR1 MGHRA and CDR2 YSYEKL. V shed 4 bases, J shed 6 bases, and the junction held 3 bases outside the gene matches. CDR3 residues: CASSLRQGNSPLHF. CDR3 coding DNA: TGCGCCAGCAGCCTGCGACAGGGTAATTCACCCCTCCACTTT.

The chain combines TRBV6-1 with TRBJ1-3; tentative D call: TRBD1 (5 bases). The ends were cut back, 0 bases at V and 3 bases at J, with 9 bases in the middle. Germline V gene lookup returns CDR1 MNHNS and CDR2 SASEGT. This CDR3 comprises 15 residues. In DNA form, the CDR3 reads TGTGCCAGCAGTGAAGCGGGGCCCCTTGGAAACACCATATATTTT. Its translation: CASSEAGPLGNTIYF.

In DNA, the CDR3 is TGTGCCAGTAGTACCCACAGGGTGAACACTGAAGCTTTCTTT. Translated: CASSTHRVNTEAFF. The V and J genes are TRBV19 and TRBJ1-1, with D perhaps matching TRBD1 (6 bases). The V end was cut by 4 bases, the J end by 0 bases, with 9 bases between. Germline V lookup: CDR1 LNHDA, CDR2 SQIVND (reference sequence). The CDR3 totals 14 residues.

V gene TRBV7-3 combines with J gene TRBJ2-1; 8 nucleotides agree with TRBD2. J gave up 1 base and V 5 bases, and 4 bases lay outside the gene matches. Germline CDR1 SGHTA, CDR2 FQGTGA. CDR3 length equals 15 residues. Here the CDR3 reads CASSPSGSSYNEQFF. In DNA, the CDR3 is TGTGCCAGCAGCCCCAGCGGGAGTTCCTACAATGAGCAGTTCTTC.

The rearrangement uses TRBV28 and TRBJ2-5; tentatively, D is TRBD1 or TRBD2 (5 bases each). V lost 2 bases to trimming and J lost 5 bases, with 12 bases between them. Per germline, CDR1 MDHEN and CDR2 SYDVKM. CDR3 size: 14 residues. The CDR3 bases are TGTGCCAGCAGTTTACCCGGGGCCGGGGAGACCCAGTACTTC. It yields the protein CASSLPGAGETQYF.

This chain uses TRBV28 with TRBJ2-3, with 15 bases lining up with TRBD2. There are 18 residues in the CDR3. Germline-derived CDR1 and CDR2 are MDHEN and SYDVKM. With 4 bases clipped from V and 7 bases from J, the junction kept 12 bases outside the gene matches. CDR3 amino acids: CASSSTGTSGRIRYTQYF. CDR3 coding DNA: TGTGCCAGCAGTTCCACTGGGACTAGCGGGAGGATACGTTATACGCAGTATTTT.

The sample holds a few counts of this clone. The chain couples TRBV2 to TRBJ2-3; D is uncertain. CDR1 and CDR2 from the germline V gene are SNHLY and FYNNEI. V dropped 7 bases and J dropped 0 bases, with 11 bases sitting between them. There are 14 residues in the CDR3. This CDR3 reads CASKPSYSTDTQYF. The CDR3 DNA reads TGTGCCAGCAAACCAAGTTATAGCACAGATACGCAGTATTTT.

CDR3 in DNA: TGCGCCACCACTTGGAGCGGCTCCTACAATGAGCAGTTCTTC. This encodes CATTWSGSYNEQFF. This rearrangement joins TRBV5-1 to TRBJ2-1; tentatively, D is TRBD2 (5 bases). The CDR3 is 14 amino acids. The germline V gene has CDR1 SGHRS and CDR2 YFSETQ. Trimming removed 9 bases at V and 0 bases at J, with 13 bases between. Full variable domain (missing parts from reference TRBV5-1 and TRBJ2-1): KAGVTQTPRYLIKTRGQQVTLSCSPISGHRSVSWYQQTPGQGLQFLFEYFSETQRNKGNFPGRFSGRQFSNSRSEMNVSTLELGDSALYLCATTWSGSYNEQFFGPGTRLTVL.